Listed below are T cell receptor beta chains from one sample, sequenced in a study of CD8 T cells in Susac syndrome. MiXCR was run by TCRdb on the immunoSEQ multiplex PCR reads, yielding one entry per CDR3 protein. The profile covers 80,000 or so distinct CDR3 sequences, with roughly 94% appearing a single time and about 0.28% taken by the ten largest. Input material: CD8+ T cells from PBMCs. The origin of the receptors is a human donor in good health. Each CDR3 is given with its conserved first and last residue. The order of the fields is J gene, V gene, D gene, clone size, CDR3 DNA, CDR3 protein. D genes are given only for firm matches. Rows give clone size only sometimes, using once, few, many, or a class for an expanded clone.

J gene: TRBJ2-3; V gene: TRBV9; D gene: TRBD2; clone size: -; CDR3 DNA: TGTGCCAGCAGCCCCCCGGGACTAGCCCTAGATACGCAGTATTTT; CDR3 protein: CASSPPGLALDTQYF
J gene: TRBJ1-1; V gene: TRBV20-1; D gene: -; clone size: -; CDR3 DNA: TGCAGTGCTAGGGACAGTTTGAACGCTGAAGCTTTCTTT; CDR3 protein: CSARDSLNAEAFF
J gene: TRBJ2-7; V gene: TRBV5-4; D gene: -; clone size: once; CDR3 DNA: TGTGCCAGCACCTGGGGGCCAGGGTTTCGCTACGAGCAGTACTTC; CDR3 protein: CASTWGPGFRYEQYF
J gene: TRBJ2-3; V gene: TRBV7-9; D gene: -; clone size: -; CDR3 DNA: TGTGCCAGCAGCTCCTCGACGGCTAACACAGATACGCAGTATTTT; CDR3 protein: CASSSSTANTDTQYF
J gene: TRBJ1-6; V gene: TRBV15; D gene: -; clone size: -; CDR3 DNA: TGTGCCACCAGCAGAGAGAATTCACCCCTCCACTTT; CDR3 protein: CATSRENSPLHF
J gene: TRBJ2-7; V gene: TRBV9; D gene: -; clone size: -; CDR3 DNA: TGTGCCAGCAGCGTAAGTGCGGCCTACGAGCAGTACTTC; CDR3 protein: CASSVSAAYEQYF
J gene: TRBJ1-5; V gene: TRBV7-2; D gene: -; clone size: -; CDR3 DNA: TGTGCCAGCAGCTTCACAAGGACAAGCAATCAGCCCCAGCATTTT; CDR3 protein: CASSFTRTSNQPQHF
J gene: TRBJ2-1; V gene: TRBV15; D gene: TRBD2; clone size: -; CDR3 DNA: TGTGCCACCAGCGGGGATAGCGGGAGAATGTGGTACAATGAGCAGTTCTTC; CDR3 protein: CATSGDSGRMWYNEQFF
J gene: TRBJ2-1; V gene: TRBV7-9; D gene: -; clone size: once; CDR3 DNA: TGTGCCAGCAGCTTGTGGATCCAGCGGCATATGGGGCAGTTCTTC; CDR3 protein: CASSLWIQRHMGQFF
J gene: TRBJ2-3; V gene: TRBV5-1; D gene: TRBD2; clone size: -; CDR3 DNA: TGCGCCAGCAGCTTTCCCGGACTAGCGGGAGCTGATATTTCAGATACGCAGTATTTT; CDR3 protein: CASSFPGLAGADISDTQYF
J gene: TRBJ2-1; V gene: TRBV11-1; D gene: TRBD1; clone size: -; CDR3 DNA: TGTGCCTCCGCCAGGGACAGGGGGACCCATGAGCAGTTCTTC; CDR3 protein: CASARDRGTHEQFF
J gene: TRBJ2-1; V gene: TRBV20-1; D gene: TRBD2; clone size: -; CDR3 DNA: TGCAGTGCTAGAGATGGGACTAGCGGGAGAAATGAGCAGTTCTTC; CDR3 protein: CSARDGTSGRNEQFF
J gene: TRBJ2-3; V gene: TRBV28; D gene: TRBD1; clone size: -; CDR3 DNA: TGTGCCAGCAGCCCGGACAGGTGGCAGTATTTT; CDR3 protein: CASSPDRWQYF
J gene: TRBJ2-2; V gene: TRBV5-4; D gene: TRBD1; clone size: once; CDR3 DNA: TGTGCCAAGTGGACAGGGGGCTATACCGGGGAGCTGTTTTTT; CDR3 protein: CAKWTGGYTGELFF
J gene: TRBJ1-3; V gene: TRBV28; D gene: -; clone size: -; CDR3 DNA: TGTGCCAGCAGCCGTTTAAGCTCTGGAAACACCATATATTTT; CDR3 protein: CASSRLSSGNTIYF
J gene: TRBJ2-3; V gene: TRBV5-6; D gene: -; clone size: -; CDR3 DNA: TGTGCCAGCAGCTTGACAGCCCATACGCAGTATTTT; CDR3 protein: CASSLTAHTQYF
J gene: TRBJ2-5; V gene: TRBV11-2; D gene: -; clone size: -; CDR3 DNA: TGTGCCAGCAGCTTGGCGGTAGAGACCCAGTACTTC; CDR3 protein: CASSLAVETQYF
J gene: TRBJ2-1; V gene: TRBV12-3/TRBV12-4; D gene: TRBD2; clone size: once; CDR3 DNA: TGTGCCAGCAGCTCTAGCGGGGGGGCGGGCAATGAGCAGTTCTTC; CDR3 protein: CASSSSGGAGNEQFF
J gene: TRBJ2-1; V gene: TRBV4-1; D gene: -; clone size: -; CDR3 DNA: TGCGCCAGCAGCCAAGACTTCAGTGGGAGGAATGAGCAGTTCTTC; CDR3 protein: CASSQDFSGRNEQFF
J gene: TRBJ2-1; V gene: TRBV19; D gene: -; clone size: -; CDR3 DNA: TGTGCCAGTGCTCAGGGGAGCTCCTACAATGAGCAGTTCTTC; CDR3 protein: CASAQGSSYNEQFF
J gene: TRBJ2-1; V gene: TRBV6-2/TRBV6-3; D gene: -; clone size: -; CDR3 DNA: TGTGCCAGCTCCTCTATGGAGGGGTACAATGAGCAGTTCTTC; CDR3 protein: CASSSMEGYNEQFF
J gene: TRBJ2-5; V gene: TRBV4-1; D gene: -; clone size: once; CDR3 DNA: TGCGCCAGCAGCGGGAAGACCCAGTACTTC; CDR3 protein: CASSGKTQYF
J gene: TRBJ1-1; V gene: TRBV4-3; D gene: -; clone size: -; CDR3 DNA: TGCGCCAGCAGCCAAGGGTCGGACTTGAACACTGAAGCTTTCTTT; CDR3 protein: CASSQGSDLNTEAFF
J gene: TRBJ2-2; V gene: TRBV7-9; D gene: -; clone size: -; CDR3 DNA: TGTGCCAGCAGCCTGCGGGCGGGTGCTGGCGGGGAGCTGTTTTTT; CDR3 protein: CASSLRAGAGGELFF
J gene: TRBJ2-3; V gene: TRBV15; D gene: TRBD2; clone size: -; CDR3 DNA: TGTGCCACCAGCAGAGATAACCGTGGACTAGCGGGGGGTATATATACGCAGTATTTT; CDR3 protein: CATSRDNRGLAGGIYTQYF
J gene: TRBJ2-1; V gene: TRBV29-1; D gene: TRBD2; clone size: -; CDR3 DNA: TGCAGCGTTGTGGCTAGCGGGACGGAGCAGTTCTTC; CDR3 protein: CSVVASGTEQFF
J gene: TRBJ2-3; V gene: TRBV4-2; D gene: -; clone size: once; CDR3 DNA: TGTGCCAGCAGCCAAGAGGAGGGAGGTGCCACAGATACGCAGTATTTT; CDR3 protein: CASSQEEGGATDTQYF
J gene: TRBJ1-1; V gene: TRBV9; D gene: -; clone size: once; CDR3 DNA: TGTGCCAGCAGCTTCAGGGACTCGCGGAACACTGAAGCTTTCTTT; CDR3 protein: CASSFRDSRNTEAFF
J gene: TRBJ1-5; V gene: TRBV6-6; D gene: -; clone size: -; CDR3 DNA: TGTGCCAGCAGGCATAACAGGGATGGAGGCAATCAGCCCCAGCATTTT; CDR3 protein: CASRHNRDGGNQPQHF
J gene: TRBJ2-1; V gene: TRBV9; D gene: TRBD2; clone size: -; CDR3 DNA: TGTGCCAGCAGCGCCGGGACTAGCGGGGGGATCGATGAGCAGTTCTTC; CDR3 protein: CASSAGTSGGIDEQFF
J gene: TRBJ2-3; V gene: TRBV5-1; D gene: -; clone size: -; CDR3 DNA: TGCGCCAGCAGCTTGTTGGGGGGAGATACGCAGTATTTT; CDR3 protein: CASSLLGGDTQYF
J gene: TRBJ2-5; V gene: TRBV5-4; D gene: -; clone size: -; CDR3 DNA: TGTGCCAGCAGCGTGGGGGGCGCCCAGACCCAGTACTTC; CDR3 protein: CASSVGGAQTQYF
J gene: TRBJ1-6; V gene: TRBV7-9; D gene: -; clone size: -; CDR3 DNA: TGTGCCAGCACTCGCCCTGGGGGTTATAATTCACCCCTCCACTTT; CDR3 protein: CASTRPGGYNSPLHF
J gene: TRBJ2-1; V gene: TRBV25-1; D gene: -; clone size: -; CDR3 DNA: TGTGCCAGCAGAGAGGACTACAATGAGCAGTTCTTC; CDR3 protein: CASREDYNEQFF
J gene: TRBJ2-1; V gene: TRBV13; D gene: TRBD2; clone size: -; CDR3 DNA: TGTGCCAGCAGCCTGGAAGCGGGGATAGACAATGAGCAGTTCTTC; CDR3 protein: CASSLEAGIDNEQFF
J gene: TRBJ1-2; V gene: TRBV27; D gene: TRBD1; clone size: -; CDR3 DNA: TGTGCCAGCAGCGTAGGGGGCGGCTATGGCTACACCTTC; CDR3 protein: CASSVGGGYGYTF
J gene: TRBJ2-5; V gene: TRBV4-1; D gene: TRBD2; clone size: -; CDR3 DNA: TGCGCCAGCAGCCAAGCCGTCGCGGGAGCCTCCCGAGAGACCCAGTACTTC; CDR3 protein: CASSQAVAGASRETQYF
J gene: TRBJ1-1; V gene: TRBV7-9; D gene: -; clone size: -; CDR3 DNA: TGTGCCAGCAGCGGGGAGAGGGAGAACACTGAAGCTTTCTTT; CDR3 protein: CASSGERENTEAFF
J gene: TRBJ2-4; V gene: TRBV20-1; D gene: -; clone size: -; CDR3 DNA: TGCAGTGCCCCCCCGGCCATCAGGGAATCAGGCATTCAGTACTTC; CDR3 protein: CSAPPAIRESGIQYF
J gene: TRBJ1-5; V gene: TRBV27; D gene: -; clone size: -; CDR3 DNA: TGTGCCACCAGTGTACGGGGGGCCCCCTCTTTAAATCAGCCCCAGCATTTT; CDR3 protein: CATSVRGAPSLNQPQHF
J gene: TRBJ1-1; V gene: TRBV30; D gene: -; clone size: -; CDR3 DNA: TGTGCCTGGAGTGACGATAGACCCGAAGCTTTCTTT; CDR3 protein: CAWSDDRPEAFF
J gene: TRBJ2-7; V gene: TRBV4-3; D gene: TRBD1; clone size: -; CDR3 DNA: TGCGCCAGCAGCCAAAGACAGGGGGGACCCTACGAGCAGTACTTC; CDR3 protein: CASSQRQGGPYEQYF
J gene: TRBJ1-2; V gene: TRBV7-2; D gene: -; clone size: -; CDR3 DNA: TGTGCCAGCAGCTCCCGGGACATCGGGGCGGACTATGGCTACACCTTC; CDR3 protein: CASSSRDIGADYGYTF
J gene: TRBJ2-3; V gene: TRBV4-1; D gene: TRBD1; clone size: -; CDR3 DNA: TGCGCCAGCAGCATCAGGGGTACAGGGGACACAGATACGCAGTATTTT; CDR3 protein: CASSIRGTGDTDTQYF